Sequencing of this TCR beta chain was carried out in a study of CD8 T cells in ankylosing spondylitis. Whole-study findings and limits: A motif in TCR beta, a set of fewer than ten highly homologous variants, appeared characteristic of ankylosing spondylitis blood. Before this, some motif variants had been reported in reactive arthritis synovial fluid and blood. The authors reported significant enrichment of disease-linked clones in matched ankylosing spondylitis synovial fluid. Disease-linked clones displayed a CD8+ phenotype and appeared relatively rarely in peripheral blood.

This clonotype has only a few counts. Antigen: not known. TCRdb independently ran MiXCR on the 5' RACE reads; one entry per CDR3 protein. The repertoire includes roughly 490,000 distinct CDR3 sequences, under 5.5% of them detected once, and 3% to 4.5% sits in the top ten. CDR1 is SGHAT, CDR2 FQNNGV, per germline. The CDR3 sequence is 14 residues long. The V end lost 6 bases, the J end lost 7 bases, and 16 bases lay between the germline ends. V usage is TRBV11-2 and J usage is TRBJ2-4, with a tentative D call TRBD2 (6 bases). The clonotype was recovered from a male donor with ankylosing spondylitis. The source material was blood, either unsorted or a sorted T cell fraction (not recorded which). The DNA of the CDR3 is TGTGCCAGCAGGTCGTGGAGGGCCGGTAACATTCAGTACTTC. This gives the protein CASRSWRAGNIQYF.